The 15 T cell receptor beta chains presented below share a single source sample, sequenced in a study of blood T cell repertoires in COVID-19. The repertoire was sequenced with immunoSEQ multiplex PCR; TCRdb's copy has only in-frame clones and lacks some. Of around 120,000 clones in the sample, around three quarters were seen once. Specimen: peripheral blood. The receptor set was obtained from a man aged 70 or older with acute or convalescent COVID-19.

This clone has a single count. V is TRBV10-3 and J is TRBJ1-2; D gene uncertain. V lost 0 bases, J lost 8 bases, and 10 bases lay in between. The CDR3 sequence is 13 residues long. Germline V gene lookup returns CDR1 ENHRY and CDR2 SYGVKD. CDR3 loop: CAISESFSSGYTF. The CDR3 DNA follows: TGTGCCATCAGTGAGTCGTTTAGCAGCGGCTACACCTTC.

This chain uses TRBV6-2 or TRBV6-3 with TRBJ2-3, with 10 bases lining up with TRBD2. The germline V gene encodes CDR1 MNHEY and CDR2 SVGEGT. V lost 5 bases to trimming and J lost 2 bases; unmatched junction nucleotides: 4. The CDR3 consists of 15 residues. CDR3 coding DNA: TGTGCCAGCAGTCTTAGCGGGGGGCTCACAGATACGCAGTATTTT. It specifies CASSLSGGLTDTQYF.

The J gene is TRBJ2-3, the V gene TRBV29-1; TRBD2 matches 11 bases. The CDR3 runs to 13 residues. V shed 6 bases, J shed 4 bases, and the junction held 3 bases outside the gene matches. Per germline, CDR1 SQVTM and CDR2 ANQGSEA. Written as DNA, the CDR3 is TGCAGCGTCATACTAGCGGGAGCAGATACGCAGTATTTT. Translation gives CSVILAGADTQYF.

The V call is TRBV9, the J call TRBJ1-2; D uncertain. Trimming shortened V by 3 bases and J by 2 bases, and 11 bases separated the two germline ends. Per germline, CDR1 SGDLS and CDR2 YYNGEE. This CDR3 has 14 residues. The CDR3 nucleotides read TGTGCCAGCAGCGCCGGGCAGCGGAACTATGGCTACACCTTC. This codes for CASSAGQRNYGYTF.

This clone appeared a single time. The genes are TRBV2 and TRBJ2-7; 9 nucleotides agree with TRBD2. The CDR3 is 14 residues long. Germline CDR1 is SNHLY and CDR2 is FYNNEI. The trim removed 5 bases at V and 3 bases at J, leaving 5 bases unmatched. CDR3 sequence (DNA): TGTGCCAGCAGTCTTAGCGGGAGAAGCTACGAGCAGTACTTC. Protein product: CASSLSGRSYEQYF.

This chain uses TRBV24-1 with TRBJ2-1; 8 positions match TRBD2. CDR1 and CDR2 from the germline V gene are KGHDR and SFDVKD. V lost 3 bases to trimming and J lost 10 bases; unmatched junction nucleotides: 7. The CDR3 runs 14 residues. The CDR3 nucleotides are TGTGCCACCAGTGATCCGCTAGGACTAGCAGAGCAGTTCTTC. It yields the protein CATSDPLGLAEQFF.

CDR3 nucleotides: TGTGCCATCAGTGCCGCCGGGACAGGGGCCTACGAGCAGTACTTC. Translation gives CAISAAGTGAYEQYF. The rearrangement joins TRBV10-3 to TRBJ2-7; TRBD1 matches 10 bases. This CDR3 contains 15 residues. Germline loops: CDR1 ENHRY, CDR2 SYGVKD. V was clipped by 4 bases and J by 2 bases; unmatched bases: 5.

V is TRBV19 and J is TRBJ2-7, with TRBD1 matching 9 bases. V lost 6 bases and J lost 1; bases outside the gene matches: 7. CDR1 and CDR2 (germline): LNHDA, SQIVND (reference sequence). The length of the CDR3 is 15 residues. The CDR3, as DNA: TGTGCCAGTAGGACCACAGGGGGCACGTCCTACGAGCAGTACTTC. Encoded protein: CASRTTGGTSYEQYF. Full variable domain (outside the CDR3, taken from reference TRBV19 and TRBJ2-7): DGGITQSPKYLFRKEGQNVTLSCEQNLNHDAMYWYRQDPGQGLRLIYYSQIVNDFQKGDIAEGYSVSREKKESFPLTVTSAQKNPTAFYLCASRTTGGTSYEQYFGPGTRLTVT.

This clone is medium-sized by share. CDR3 bases: TGTGCCAGCAGTTATGAGTATAGCAATCAGCCCCAGCATTTT. It translates to CASSYEYSNQPQHF. V and J are TRBV28 and TRBJ1-5; unclear D gene. The germline CDR1 and CDR2 sequences are MDHEN and SYDVKM. Deletions cut 4 bases from V and 0 bases from J, with 7 bases between. The CDR3 extends over 14 amino acids.

This clone was recorded a few times. The J gene is TRBJ2-3, the V gene TRBV5-5; D remains unclear. Germline V lookup: CDR1 SGHKS, CDR2 YYEKEE (reference sequence). Deletions cut 5 bases from V and 2 bases from J, with 15 bases between. CDR3 size: 15 residues. The chain's CDR3 is CASSYSLAHTDTQYF. The CDR3 coding sequence is TGTGCCAGCAGTTACTCCTTAGCCCACACAGATACGCAGTATTTT.

The V call is TRBV5-1, the J call TRBJ1-4, with 8 bases fitting TRBD1. CDR1 is SGHRS and CDR2 is YFSETQ in the germline V gene. The CDR3 extends over 14 amino acids. Trimming cost V 3 bases and J 5 bases; bases outside gene matches: 3. CDR3 sequence reads: CASSSTGGNEKLFF. The CDR3 nucleotides read TGCGCCAGCAGCTCCACAGGGGGGAATGAAAAACTGTTTTTT.

This clone has more than one count but fewer than ten. The chain joins TRBV5-1 to TRBJ2-1; tentative D call: TRBD2 (5 bases). Trimming removed 0 bases at V and 0 bases at J, with 7 bases between. The germline V gene encodes CDR1 SGHRS and CDR2 YFSETQ. This CDR3 contains 15 residues. The CDR3 here is CASSLVGSSYNEQFF. In DNA, the CDR3 is TGCGCCAGCAGCTTGGTAGGGAGCTCCTACAATGAGCAGTTCTTC.

The chain recombines TRBV7-2 with TRBJ2-2; 7 bases match TRBD1. The CDR3 spans 14 residues. V lost 2 bases to trimming and J lost 6 bases; unmatched junction nucleotides: 3. CDR1 and CDR2 (germline): SGHTA, FQGNSA. The chain's CDR3 is CASSLRQGPGELFF. In DNA, the CDR3 is TGTGCCAGCAGCTTAAGACAGGGCCCCGGGGAGCTGTTTTTT.

The rearrangement uses TRBV30 and TRBJ2-7; 12 bases fit TRBD2. Germline V gives CDR1 GTSNPN, CDR2 SVGIG (reference sequence). The CDR3 is 20 residues long. The V and J ends lost 0 bases and 2 bases, in that order; junction bases with no gene match: 17. The chain's CDR3 is CAWSVSLQGGLAGTTYEQYF. CDR3 DNA: TGTGCCTGGAGTGTTTCTTTACAGGGAGGACTAGCGGGAACTACCTACGAGCAGTACTTC.

This sequence joins TRBV9 and TRBJ1-1; D gene unclear. The germline V and J ends were trimmed by 4 bases and 3 bases, with 10 bases remaining between them. This CDR3 has 13 amino acids. The germline V gene encodes CDR1 SGDLS and CDR2 YYNGEE. CDR3 sequence: CASSPSRDTEAFF. The DNA for the CDR3 is TGTGCCAGCAGCCCCTCTCGGGACACTGAAGCTTTCTTT. Combining the CDR3 with reference TRBV9 and TRBJ1-1 gives the whole variable domain DSGVTQTPKHLITATGQRVTLRCSPRSGDLSVYWYQQSLDQGLQFLIQYYNGEERAKGNILERFSAQQFPDLHSELNLSSLELGDSALYFCASSPSRDTEAFFGQGTRLTVV.